This T cell receptor beta chain was sequenced in a study of T cells in Graves' hyperthyroidism and ophthalmopathy. The overall study: Initial diagnosis, before any treatment, was when peripheral blood was collected.

Amplification yielded TCR beta CDR3 regions, with RNA transcripts as the source. RT-PCR in the first round (using the HTBI primer set) targeted the TCR CDR3. Each CDR3 protein is one row after TCRdb ran MiXCR on the multiplex PCR reads. The repertoire holds hundreds of thousands of distinct CDR3 sequences, around 15% seen once, with roughly 10% in the top ten. In this sample, this clonotype turned up many times. Lactation, pregnancy, other autoimmune disease or uncontrolled infection led to exclusion of patients. The TCR originated in a woman younger than 30 with Graves' hyperthyroidism. The source material was blood.

CDR3 sequence reads: CASSQFPDQPQHF. CDR3 sequence (DNA): TGTGCCAGCAGCCAATTTCCGGATCAGCCCCAGCATTTT. The V and J genes are TRBV3-1 and TRBJ1-5; D is unclear. This CDR3 is built from 13 residues. Germline CDR1 is LGHDT and CDR2 is YNNKEL (reference sequence). V lost 2 bases and J 5 bases, leaving 7 bases between the germline ends.